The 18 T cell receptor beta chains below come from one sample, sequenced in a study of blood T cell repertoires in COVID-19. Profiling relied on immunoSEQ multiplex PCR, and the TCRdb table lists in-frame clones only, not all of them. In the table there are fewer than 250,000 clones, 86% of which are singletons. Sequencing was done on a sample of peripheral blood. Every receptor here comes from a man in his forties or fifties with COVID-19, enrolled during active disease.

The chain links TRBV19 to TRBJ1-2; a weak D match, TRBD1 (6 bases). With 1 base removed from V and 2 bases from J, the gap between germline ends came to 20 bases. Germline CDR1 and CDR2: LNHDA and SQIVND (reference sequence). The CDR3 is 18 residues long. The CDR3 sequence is CASSIGPVQGLGNYGYTF. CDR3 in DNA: TGTGCCAGTAGTATAGGGCCTGTACAGGGATTAGGAAACTATGGCTACACCTTC.

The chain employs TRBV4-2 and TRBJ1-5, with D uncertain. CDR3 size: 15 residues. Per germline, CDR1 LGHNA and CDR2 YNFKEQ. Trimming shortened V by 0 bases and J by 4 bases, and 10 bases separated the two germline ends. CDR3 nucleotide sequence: TGTGCCAGCAGCCAAGAAACTAATGGGAATCAGCCCCAGCATTTT. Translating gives CASSQETNGNQPQHF.

The CDR3 loop is CASSPGDSSNEKLFF. The CDR3, as DNA: TGTGCCAGCAGTCCCGGGGACAGCTCTAATGAAAAACTGTTTTTT. This chain uses TRBV28 with TRBJ1-4; 7 nucleotides match TRBD1. CDR1 and CDR2 (germline): MDHEN, SYDVKM. The trim removed 5 bases at V and 3 bases at J, leaving 6 bases unmatched. The CDR3 is 15 amino acids.

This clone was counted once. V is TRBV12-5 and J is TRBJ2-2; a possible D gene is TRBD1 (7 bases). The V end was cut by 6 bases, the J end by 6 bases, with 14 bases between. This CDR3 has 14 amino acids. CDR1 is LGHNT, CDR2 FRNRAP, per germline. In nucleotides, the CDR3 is TGTGCTAGTGGCCAGGGGGGCCCCGCCGGGGAGCTGTTTTTT. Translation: CASGQGGPAGELFF.

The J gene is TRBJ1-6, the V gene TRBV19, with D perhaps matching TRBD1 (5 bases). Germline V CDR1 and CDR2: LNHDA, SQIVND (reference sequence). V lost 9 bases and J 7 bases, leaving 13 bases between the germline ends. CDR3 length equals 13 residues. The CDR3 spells CASARDLNSPLHF. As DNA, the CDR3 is TGTGCCAGCGCACGGGACTTAAATTCACCCCTCCACTTT.

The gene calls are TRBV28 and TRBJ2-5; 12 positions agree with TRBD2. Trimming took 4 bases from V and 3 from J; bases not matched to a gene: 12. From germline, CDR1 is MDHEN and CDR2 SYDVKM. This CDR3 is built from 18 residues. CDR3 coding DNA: TGTGCCAGCAGTTACCCCCTCGGGCTAGCGGGGGGGAAAGAGACCCAGTACTTC. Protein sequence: CASSYPLGLAGGKETQYF.

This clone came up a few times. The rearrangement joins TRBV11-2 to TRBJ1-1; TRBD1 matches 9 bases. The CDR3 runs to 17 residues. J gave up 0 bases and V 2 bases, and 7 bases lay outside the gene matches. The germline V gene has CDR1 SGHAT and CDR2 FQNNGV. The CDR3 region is CASSLSDRGSLNTEAFF. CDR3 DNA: TGTGCCAGCAGCTTATCTGACAGGGGGAGTCTGAACACTGAAGCTTTCTTT.

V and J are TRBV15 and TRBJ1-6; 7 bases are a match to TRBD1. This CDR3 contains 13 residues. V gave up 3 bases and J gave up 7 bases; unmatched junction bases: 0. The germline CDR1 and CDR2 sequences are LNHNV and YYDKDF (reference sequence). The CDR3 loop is CATSRDRNSPLHF. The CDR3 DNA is TGTGCCACCAGCAGGGACAGGAATTCACCCCTCCACTTT.

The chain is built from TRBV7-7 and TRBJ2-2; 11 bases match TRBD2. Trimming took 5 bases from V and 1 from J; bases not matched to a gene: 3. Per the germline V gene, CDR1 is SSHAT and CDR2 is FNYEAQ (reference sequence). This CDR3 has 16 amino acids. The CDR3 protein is CASSEGLAVNTGELFF. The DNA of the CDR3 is TGTGCCAGCAGCGAGGGACTAGCGGTGAACACCGGGGAGCTGTTTTTT.

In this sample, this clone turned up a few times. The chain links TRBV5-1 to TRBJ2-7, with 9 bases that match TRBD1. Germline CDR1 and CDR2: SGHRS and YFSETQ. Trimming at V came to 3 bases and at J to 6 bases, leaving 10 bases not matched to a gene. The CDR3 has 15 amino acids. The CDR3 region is CASSSTGTGYVEQYF. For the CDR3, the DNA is TGCGCCAGCAGCTCGACCGGGACAGGGTACGTCGAGCAGTACTTC.

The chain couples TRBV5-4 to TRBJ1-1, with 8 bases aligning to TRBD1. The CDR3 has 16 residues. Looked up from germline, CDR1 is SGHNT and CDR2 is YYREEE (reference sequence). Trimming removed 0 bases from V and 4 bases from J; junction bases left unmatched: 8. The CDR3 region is CASSLGGDRGGTEAFF. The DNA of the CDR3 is TGTGCCAGCAGCTTGGGGGGCGACAGGGGAGGCACTGAAGCTTTCTTT.

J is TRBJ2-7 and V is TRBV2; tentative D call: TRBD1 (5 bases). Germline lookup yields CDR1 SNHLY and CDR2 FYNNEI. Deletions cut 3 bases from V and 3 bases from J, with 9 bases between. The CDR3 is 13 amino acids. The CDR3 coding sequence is TGTGCCAGCAGTGATTCAGGGTTCTACGAGCAGTACTTC. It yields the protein CASSDSGFYEQYF. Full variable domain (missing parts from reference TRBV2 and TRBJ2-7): EPEVTQTPSHQVTQMGQEVILRCVPISNHLYFYWYRQILGQKVEFLVSFYNNEISEKSEIFDDQFSVERPDGSNFTLKIRSTKLEDSAMYFCASSDSGFYEQYFGPGTRLTVT.

The CDR3 DNA reads TGTGCCAGTAGTATCCGGGGGGCGCAAGGGGCCAACGTCCTGACTTTC. It yields the protein CASSIRGAQGANVLTF. The genes are TRBV19 and TRBJ2-6; maybe TRBD2 (7 bases). The CDR3 sequence is 16 residues long. Deletions cut 3 bases from V and 4 bases from J, with 13 bases between. Germline V gene data show CDR1 as LNHDA and CDR2 as SQIVND (reference sequence).

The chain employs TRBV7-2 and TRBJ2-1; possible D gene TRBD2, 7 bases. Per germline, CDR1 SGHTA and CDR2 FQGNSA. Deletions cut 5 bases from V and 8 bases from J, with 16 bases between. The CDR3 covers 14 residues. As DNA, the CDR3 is TGTGCCAGCAGCACGGGGGGCCCGTTGGATGAGCAGTTCTTC. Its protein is CASSTGGPLDEQFF.

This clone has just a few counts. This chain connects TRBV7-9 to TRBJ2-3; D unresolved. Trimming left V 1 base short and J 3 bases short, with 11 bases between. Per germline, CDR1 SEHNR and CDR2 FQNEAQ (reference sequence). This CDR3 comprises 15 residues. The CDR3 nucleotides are TGTGCCAGCAGCTTAGGCGGTACGGAAACAGATACGCAGTATTTT. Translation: CASSLGGTETDTQYF.

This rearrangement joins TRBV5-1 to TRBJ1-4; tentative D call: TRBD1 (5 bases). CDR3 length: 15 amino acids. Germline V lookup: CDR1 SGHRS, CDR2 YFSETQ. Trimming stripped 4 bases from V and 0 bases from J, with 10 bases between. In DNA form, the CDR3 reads TGCGCCAGCAGCACTACAGGTGCAACTAATGAAAAACTGTTTTTT. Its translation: CASSTTGATNEKLFF.

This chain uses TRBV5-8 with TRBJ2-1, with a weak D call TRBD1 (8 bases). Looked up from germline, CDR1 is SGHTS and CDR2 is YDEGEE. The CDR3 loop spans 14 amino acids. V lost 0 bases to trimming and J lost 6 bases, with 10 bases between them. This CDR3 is CASSLDRGGNEQFF. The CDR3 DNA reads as TGTGCCAGCAGCTTGGACAGGGGGGGCAATGAGCAGTTCTTC.

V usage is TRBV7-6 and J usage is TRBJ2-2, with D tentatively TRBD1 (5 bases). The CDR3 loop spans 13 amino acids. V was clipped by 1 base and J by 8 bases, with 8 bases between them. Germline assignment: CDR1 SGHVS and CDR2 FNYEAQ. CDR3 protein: CASSLGRVGELFF. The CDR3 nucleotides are TGTGCCAGCAGCTTAGGCAGGGTAGGGGAGCTGTTTTTT.